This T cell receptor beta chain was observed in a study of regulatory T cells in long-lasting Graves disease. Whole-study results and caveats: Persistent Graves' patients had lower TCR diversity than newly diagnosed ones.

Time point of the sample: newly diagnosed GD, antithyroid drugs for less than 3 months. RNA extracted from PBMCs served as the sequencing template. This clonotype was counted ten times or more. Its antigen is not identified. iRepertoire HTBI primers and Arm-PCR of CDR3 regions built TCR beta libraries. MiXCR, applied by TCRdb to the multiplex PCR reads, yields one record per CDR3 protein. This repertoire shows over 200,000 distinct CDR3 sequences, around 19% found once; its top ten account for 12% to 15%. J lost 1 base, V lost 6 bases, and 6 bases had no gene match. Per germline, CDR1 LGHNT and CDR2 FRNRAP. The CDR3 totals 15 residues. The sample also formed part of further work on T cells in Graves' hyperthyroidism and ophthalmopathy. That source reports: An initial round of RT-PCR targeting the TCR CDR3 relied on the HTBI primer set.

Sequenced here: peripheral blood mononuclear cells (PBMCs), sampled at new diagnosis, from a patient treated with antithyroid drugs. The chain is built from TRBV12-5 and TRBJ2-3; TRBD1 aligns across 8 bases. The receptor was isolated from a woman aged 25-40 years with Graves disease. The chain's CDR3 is CASGRPGQGTDTQYF. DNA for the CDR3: TGTGCTAGTGGCCGCCCGGGACAGGGCACAGATACGCAGTATTTT.